This T cell receptor beta chain was sequenced during a study of cytomegalovirus exposure and HLA in healthy donors (dated by TCRdb to between 2016 and 2019). In the study overall: An earlier analysis of approximately 640 of the donors reported approximately 270 Gb of sequence data and about 100 million unique TCR beta sequences from 150 million to 200 million T cells. About 280 gigabases of sequencing data and approximately 93 million unique TCR sequences were included in an early release covering 550 to 650 HLA-typed donors. Of the 350 to 450 genotyped donors, 81% were placed in the genetic ancestry cluster associated with self-reported Caucasian donors. The aim of the study was to test whether cataloging public T cell receptors could identify signatures of past pathogen exposure. Using immunosequencing, the study profiled T cell repertoires from 550 to 750 subjects and related those repertoires to cytomegalovirus serostatus. Besides the first cohort of more than 650 subjects, a separate validation cohort made up of 95 to 150 different subjects was used. To predict cytomegalovirus infection status, the study brought together high-throughput TCR immunosequencing, statistical association of individual TCRs with disease status, and machine learning. A later analysis re-examined previously published TCR beta repertoires from just over 650 donors and added high-resolution HLA genotyping to investigate patterns of TCR occurrence. The later analysis used no new phenotypic data to find candidate immune exposures, relying instead on TCR beta sequences and their occurrence across donors. To decide whether each TCR beta V gene segment behaved as functional or pseudogenic, an earlier analysis of 587 of the donors relied on high-throughput TCR beta sequencing. Alongside the repertoire data, information on donor age, sex, ethnicity and CMV serostatus was compiled. Genome-wide SNP genotypes for about 55% of the roughly 670 donors were used in a later genetic analysis, which treated that subset as a discovery cohort. All discovery cohort repertoires had been generated on a single sequencing platform. Class I and class II HLA loci were covered by the typing at four-digit resolution. The number of donors typed differed by locus, with roughly 620-630 for A, B, C, DRB1 and DQB1, more than 500 for DQA1, 606 for DPA1, and some 450 for DPB1. Five DR-DQ haplotypes were treated as single units for association and clustering because of strong linkage in the cohort. Across about 370 genotyped donors of the cohort, an average of about 240,000 unique TCR beta nucleotide sequences per donor were sequenced, and roughly 17% of those sequences were non-productive.

The study at large found these results: In vitro tests confirmed that a few of the cytomegalovirus-associated TCR beta chains recognize cytomegalovirus antigens. Assigning TCR associations to individual alleles was difficult when HLA alleles, especially DR and DQ, strongly co-occurred. A later analysis found that most CMV-associated TCR beta chains appeared HLA-restricted, with HLA associations seemingly driven largely by CMV exposure. Cytomegalovirus status was reported to be diagnosed by the classifier with high specificity and sensitivity in both the original and validation cohorts. A further reported finding was that TCR beta sequences accurately predicted the HLA-A and HLA-B alleles for most subjects in the first cohort. Sequencing depth was assumed to be roughly uniform across donors in the presence/absence analyses, though that assumption may not hold. Most TCR sequences were observed very rarely across donors, whereas some public TCRs were present in many individuals. Only TCR beta chains were sequenced in this cohort, and the absence of alpha or paired-chain data limited detectable features. A cluster of highly shared sequence variants was judged likely to represent a technical artifact of the sequencing pipeline. In a later analysis, several top co-occurrence clusters were reported to appear linked to parvovirus B19, influenza, CMV and Epstein-Barr virus. According to a later analysis, TCR association rates differed among HLA loci, with DRB1 alleles showing the most associated TCRs and HLA-C alleles showing the fewest. The earlier analysis of some 540 of the donors excluded 15 to 20 rarely observed V segments, including chromosome 9 orphons, because counts were too low. A later genetic analysis reported fewer N-insertions in productive TCRs among donors in an Asian-associated ancestry cluster than the roughly 620-donor mean. The study listed approximately 150 TCR beta chains as associated with cytomegalovirus. It was suggested by the authors that the approach could potentially be generalized to other disease states and immunological phenotypes. CMV serostatus was the only immune exposure information available for the cohort. Because some donors lacked HLA typing at each locus, the association tests relied only on the typed subset. In a later analysis, HLA-associated TCR beta chains were found to be more clonally expanded and to have lower generation probabilities than equally common non-associated chains. In an earlier analysis of some 550 of the donors, most TCR beta V segments were observed in productive rearrangements about 90% or about 30% of the time, broadly matching IMGT annotations. Because the 87-base-pair reads could not distinguish some IMGT-functional V segments, including TRBV6-2 and TRBV6-3, those segments were excluded. A later analysis associated 17,000 or so TCR beta sequences with specific HLA alleles at a false discovery rate of 0.05. An association between a missense DCLRE1C variant and V-gene and J-gene trimming of TCR beta chains was found in a later genetic analysis and replicated in an independent cohort. Correlated functional status among segregating V segments might reflect linkage disequilibrium, but an unknown experimental factor could not be ruled out.

The CDR3 starts with the cysteine, ends with the phenylalanine, and has 15 residues. Of all the DNA, just the CDR3 is kept, 45 bases in frame from base 1. Trimming costs V 0 bases and J 3 bases, and their ends lie 11 bases apart. The germline V gene supplies CDR1 SNHLY and CDR2 FYNNEI. The cohort consisted of 670 or so healthy bone marrow donors. At the time of sampling, every cohort member was nominally healthy, though immune exposures that went unrecorded were likely present. The donor tested CMV seronegative and was one of the 352 seronegative cohort members. A peripheral blood sample was collected from each donor, and TCR beta sequencing was performed on peripheral blood mononuclear cells. The Qiagen DNeasy Blood Extraction Kit was used to extract genomic DNA from the blood cell samples. This clone has a handful of counts. Its specific antigen is unknown. Base qualities are not provided; no much larger clone lies one nucleotide away.

The receptor library was made with the immunoSEQ multiplex PCR assay. For the multiplex PCR, a mixture combining 60 forward primers for TCR Vbeta segments and 13 reverse primers for TCR Jbeta segments was used. The CDR3 region of rearranged TCR beta genes was amplified from genomic DNA with a multiplex PCR assay. The amplified TCR beta libraries were sequenced on the Illumina HiSeq System as 87-base-pair reads. In the source study's methods: In a later analysis, 70 million to 95 million unique TCR beta chains were counted across the approximately 640 repertoires, and around 10 million of these chains were shared by at least two donors. To remove PCR and sequencing errors, raw reads were error-corrected and collapsed into unique sequences using a nearest-neighbor algorithm that merged closely related sequences. Alignment of CDR3 sequences to IMGT reference sequences was used to assign V, D and J gene segments. Each retained sequence needed at least a six-nucleotide match to both a V gene segment and a J gene segment. Rearrangements were classified as productive when the CDR3 lacked stop codons and remained in frame with V and J, and all other rearrangements were classified as non-productive. CDR3 was defined according to IMGT convention as the region running from the second conserved V-encoded cysteine to the conserved J-encoded phenylalanine. The earlier analysis of about 590 of the donors excluded sequences that lacked an unambiguous match to a single V gene segment. An earlier analysis of some 500 of the donors classified V segments as functional when productive rearrangements were above 56.7% and as segregating when the standard deviation between donors was above 5%. A statistical classification framework was built to diagnose cytomegalovirus status from the catalog of TCR beta chain sequences. In a later analysis, TCR nucleotide sequences were compared against IMGT/GENE-DB human TR gene sequences so that V and J genes could be assigned. In a later analysis, CDR3 sequences and most-parsimonious VDJ recombination scenarios were assigned using the TCRdist pipeline. A later analysis defined each TCR beta chain by its CDR3 amino acid sequence plus V-gene family, and excluded reads lacking a unique V-gene family. A later analysis removed roughly 590 highly shared, low-generation-probability nucleotide sequences to deal with suspected cross-contamination and a sequencing artifact. For each public chain, a later analysis derived a clonal expansion index from normalized ranks of inferred template counts within each repertoire. A later analysis computed generation probabilities with a VDJ recombination model fitted to out-of-frame rearrangements, and checked the results against IGoR. A later analysis scored TCR-TCR, TCR-HLA and TCR-CMV co-occurrence with hypergeometric tests, applying a repertoire-size bias correction to TCR pairs. False discovery rates were estimated in a later analysis by permuting HLA or CMV assignments 20 times. In a later analysis, co-occurring TCRs were grouped using DBSCAN, with TCRdist sequence similarity added in when clustering inside HLA-allele-positive subsets. Co-occurrence clustering excluded repertoires with fewer than 30,000 or more than 120,000 public chains, plus five with anomalous nucleotide sharing. In TCRdb, the immuneACCESS table is reduced to in-frame sequences with V and J assigned. These tables do not hold every clone; where another copy was compared, an unresolved V gene accounts for under half, and the others remain unexplained. The DNA gave D and trimming, while V, J and clone size come from that table. The sample table records roughly 92,000 clones; approximately 7.6% of these occur just once. Approximately 2.4% of the sample lies in the top ten.

Specimen: PBMCs. The TCR sequence derives from a man aged 45 to 65 in good health and CMV-seronegative. The chain joins TRBV2 to TRBJ1-1, with the identity of the D gene unclear. The nucleotides read TGTGCCAGCAGTGAAGCTCGGACGGACTACACTGAAGCTTTCTTT. It specifies CASSEARTDYTEAFF.